The rows below give T cell receptor beta chains drawn from one sample of a study of blood T cell repertoires in COVID-19. Method: immunoSEQ multiplex PCR; TCRdb's copy keeps in-frame clones and lacks some. The table records 200,000 to 250,000 clones, around 84% of them present only once. The material sequenced was peripheral blood. Receptors were obtained from a woman aged 40 to 50 who had recovered from COVID-19. Both conserved end residues are part of each CDR3.

cdr3_aa cdr3_length j_call v_call
CASSRSGASYNEQFF 15 TRBJ2-1 TRBV10-1
CASSIQGRDGYTF 13 TRBJ1-2 TRBV5-1
CASSLARSENTEAFF 15 TRBJ1-1 TRBV7-8
CASSTTGVESNQPQHF 16 TRBJ1-5 TRBV6-2/TRBV6-3
CASSSYRGPNTEAFF 15 TRBJ1-1 TRBV27
CASSPRTVYGYTF 13 TRBJ1-2 TRBV6-5
CASSLGTSDGSDTQYF 16 TRBJ2-3 TRBV5-1
CASSQDHPPRLATYNEQFF 19 TRBJ2-1 TRBV14
CASSPPPGTGWTGELFF 17 TRBJ2-2 TRBV7-2
CASSLGGQVTLF 12 TRBJ1-2 TRBV12-3/TRBV12-4
CASSLASGAGGYNEQFF 17 TRBJ2-1 TRBV7-2
CAIGTDYYGYTF 12 TRBJ1-2 TRBV24-1
CSASKRVGYEQYF 13 TRBJ2-7 TRBV20-1
CASVRQGGDYEQYF 14 TRBJ2-7 TRBV28
CASSLGGPIYGYTF 14 TRBJ1-2 TRBV7-2
CASSFERGEQYF 12 TRBJ2-7 TRBV5-5
CASSQDEGGRTEAFF 15 TRBJ1-1 TRBV4-3
CASSTPRKRNTEAFF 15 TRBJ1-1 TRBV7-2
CASSLEGQGVNEQFF 15 TRBJ2-1 TRBV5-4
CASSPSDRGDQPQHF 15 TRBJ1-5 TRBV27
CASSPTQGLAFF 12 TRBJ1-1 TRBV6-5
CASRRQSDQPQHF 13 TRBJ1-5 TRBV27
CASSQDRVSYEQYF 14 TRBJ2-7 TRBV4-2
CASSLIGTGEEKLFF 15 TRBJ1-4 TRBV5-1
CASSSRSRNNEQFF 14 TRBJ2-1 TRBV7-2
CASSRGQGGNSPLHF 15 TRBJ1-6 TRBV7-9
CASSSPDRGHEAFF 14 TRBJ1-1 TRBV6-6
CASSLASGATDTQYF 15 TRBJ2-3 TRBV7-9
CASSLLISETQYF 13 TRBJ2-5 TRBV7-6
CASTTGTENSPLHF 14 TRBJ1-6 TRBV7-9
CATSVSSGNEQFF 13 TRBJ2-1 TRBV24-1
CASSRGTSNQPQHF 14 TRBJ1-5 TRBV2
CASSLTGLSSYEQYF 15 TRBJ2-7 TRBV6-5